These 5 T cell receptor beta chains came from one sample sequenced in a study of shared clonotypes between healthy human individuals. Sequencing was performed with immunoSEQ multiplex PCR; in TCRdb, only in-frame clones are kept and a portion is missing. Of millions of clones listed, approximately 92% are singletons. The sequenced material came from naive CD4+ T cells sorted from blood. Specified subset: CD45RA+ positively selected. These receptors were obtained from a man between 18 and 35 years old in good health.

This sequence joins TRBV28 and TRBJ2-5; D remains unclear. The CDR3 contains 12 residues. V shed 1 base and J shed 5 bases, with 5 bases lying between them. Germline lookup yields CDR1 MDHEN and CDR2 SYDVKM. This chain's CDR3 is CASSLYKETQYF. CDR3 in DNA: TGTGCCAGCAGTTTATATAAGGAGACCCAGTACTTC.

For this clone: The same CDR3 also results from other DNA sequences found in this sample. CDR3 nucleotide sequence: TGTGCCAGCAGCCCTGGACAGGGAGTAAGTGGCTACACCTTC. Translated: CASSPGQGVSGYTF. This sequence joins TRBV7-2 and TRBJ1-2; TRBD1 matches at 8 bases. This CDR3 has 14 amino acids. Looked up from germline, CDR1 is SGHTA and CDR2 is FQGNSA. V dropped 5 bases and J dropped 7; count of bases not matched to a gene: 9.

V gene TRBV14 combines with J gene TRBJ1-1; D gene ambiguous. Trimming took 5 bases from V and 6 from J, leaving 19 bases between them. CDR1 is SGHDN and CDR2 is FVKESK in the germline V gene. This CDR3 region has 15 residues. The chain's CDR3 is CASSNLGVGGSEAFF. As DNA, the CDR3 is TGTGCCAGCAGCAACCTGGGAGTCGGTGGGTCTGAAGCTTTCTTT.

Notes on this clone: The sample has other DNA sequences that encode this CDR3 too. J is TRBJ1-5 and V is TRBV30, with 8 nucleotides matching TRBD1. Trimming cost V 2 bases and J 0 bases; bases outside gene matches: 6. In germline, CDR1 is GTSNPN, CDR2 SVGIG (reference sequence). This CDR3 is 16 amino acids long. CDR3 region: CAWSPIDRGSNQPQHF. CDR3 DNA sequence: TGTGCCTGGAGTCCGATCGACAGGGGTAGCAATCAGCCCCAGCATTTT.

This sequence joins TRBV6-1 and TRBJ1-1, with a weak D call TRBD1 (5 bases). Germline V gene sequence: CDR1 MNHNS, CDR2 SASEGT. There are 16 residues in the CDR3. V was cut by 2 bases and J by 0 bases, with 13 bases left in between. The chain's CDR3 is CASSENLGGMNTEAFF. The CDR3 DNA reads as TGTGCCAGCAGTGAAAACCTGGGGGGGATGAACACTGAAGCTTTCTTT.